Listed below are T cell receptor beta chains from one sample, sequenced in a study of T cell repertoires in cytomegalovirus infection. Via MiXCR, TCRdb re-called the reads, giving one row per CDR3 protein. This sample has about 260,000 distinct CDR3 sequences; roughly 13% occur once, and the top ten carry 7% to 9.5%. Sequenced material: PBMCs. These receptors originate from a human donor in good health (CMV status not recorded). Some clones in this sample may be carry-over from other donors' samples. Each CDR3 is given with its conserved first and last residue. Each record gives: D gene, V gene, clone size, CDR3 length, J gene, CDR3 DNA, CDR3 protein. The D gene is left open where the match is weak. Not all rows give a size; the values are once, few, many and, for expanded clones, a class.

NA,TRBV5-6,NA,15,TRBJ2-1,TGTGCCAGCAGCCCCCCTACGAGCTCCTACAATGAGCAGTTCTTC,CASSPPTSSYNEQFF
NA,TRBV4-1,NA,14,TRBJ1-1,TGCGCCAGCAGCGGGTTACTCAGGGGCACTGAAGCTTTCTTT,CASSGLLRGTEAFF
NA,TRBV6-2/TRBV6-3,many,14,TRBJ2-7,TGTGCCAGCAGTTACAGCGGAGGTTCCTACGAGCAGTACTTC,CASSYSGGSYEQYF
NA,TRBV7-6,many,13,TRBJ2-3,TGTGCCAGCCTCGGGGGGCCCACAGATACGCAGTATTTT,CASLGGPTDTQYF
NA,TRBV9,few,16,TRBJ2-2,TGTGCCAGCAGCGCCCTAGACAGGAGAGGAACCGGGGAGCTGTTTTTT,CASSALDRRGTGELFF
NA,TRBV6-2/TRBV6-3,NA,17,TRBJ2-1,TGTGCCAGCAGTTACCGGTTAGCAGGGAGACCGTCCAATGAGCAGTTCTTC,CASSYRLAGRPSNEQFF
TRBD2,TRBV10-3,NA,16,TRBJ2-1,TGTGCCATTCAGGGAGATCAGCGGGGGCCCAAATCAGAGCAGTTCTTC,CAIQGDQRGPKSEQFF
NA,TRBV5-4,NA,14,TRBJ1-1,TGTGCCAGCAGCTTGGAACCCGAGAACACTGAAGCTTTCTTT,CASSLEPENTEAFF
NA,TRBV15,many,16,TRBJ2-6,TGTGCCACCAGCAGAGATTCGGGAAGTGGGGCCAACGTCCTGACTTTC,CATSRDSGSGANVLTF
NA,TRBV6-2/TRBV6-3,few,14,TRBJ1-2,TGTGCCAGCAGCTACGGTCCTGATAACTATGGCTACACCTTC,CASSYGPDNYGYTF
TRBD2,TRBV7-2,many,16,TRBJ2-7,TGTGCCAGCAGCTACTACCTGGGGGGGGAGGCCTACGAGCAGTACTTC,CASSYYLGGEAYEQYF
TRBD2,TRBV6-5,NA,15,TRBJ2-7,TGTGCCAGCAGACCTCAGCGGGAGGGCGGTTACGAGCAGTACTTC,CASRPQREGGYEQYF
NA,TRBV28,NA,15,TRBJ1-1,TGTGCCAGCAGTCCCCGCTCGGGCGTAAACACTGAAGCTTTCTTT,CASSPRSGVNTEAFF
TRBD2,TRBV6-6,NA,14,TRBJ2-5,TGTGCCAGCAGACGCCTAGCGGGACGGGAGACCCAGTACTTC,CASRRLAGRETQYF
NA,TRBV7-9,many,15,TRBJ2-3,TGTGCCAGTAACAAGGCTGGGTCTAGCACAGATACGCAGTATTTT,CASNKAGSSTDTQYF
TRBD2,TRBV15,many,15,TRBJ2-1,TGTGCCACCAGCAGAGATCGCGGGAGAACGTATGAGCAGTTCTTC,CATSRDRGRTYEQFF
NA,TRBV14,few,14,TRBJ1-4,TGTGCCAGCAGCCAACGCAGCTATAATGAAAAACTGTTTTTT,CASSQRSYNEKLFF
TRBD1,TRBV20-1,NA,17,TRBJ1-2,TGCAGTGCCCCCGGTCGGGACAGGGGTGAGATGGGCTATGGCTACACCTTC,CSAPGRDRGEMGYGYTF
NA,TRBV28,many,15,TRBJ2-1,TGTGCCAGCAGCCCGGGTGGTGTCTCCTACAATGAGCAGTTCTTC,CASSPGGVSYNEQFF
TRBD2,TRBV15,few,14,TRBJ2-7,TGTGCCACCAGCCGGGGGGGGGTACCATACGAGCAGTACTTC,CATSRGGVPYEQYF
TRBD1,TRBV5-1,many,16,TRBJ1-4,TGCGCCAGCAGCTTGGTTCCCGGACAGGGGAATGAAAAACTGTTTTTT,CASSLVPGQGNEKLFF
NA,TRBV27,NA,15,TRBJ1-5,TGTGCCAGCTCTGCCATGGGGACAAGGTGGCAGCCCCAGCATTTT,CASSAMGTRWQPQHF
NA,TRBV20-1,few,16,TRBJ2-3,TGCAGTGCTAGTGCGTCAGGGGAGCTTAGCACAGATACGCAGTATTTT,CSASASGELSTDTQYF
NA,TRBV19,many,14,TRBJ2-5,TGTGCCAGTAAAGGGCGAACAGAACAAGAGACCCAGTACTTC,CASKGRTEQETQYF
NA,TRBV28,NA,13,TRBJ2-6,TGTGCCAGCCGACCCAGTGGGGCCAACGTCCTGACTTTC,CASRPSGANVLTF
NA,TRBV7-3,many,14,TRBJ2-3,TGTGCCAGCAGCTTACGTGGAATCACAGATACGCAGTATTTT,CASSLRGITDTQYF
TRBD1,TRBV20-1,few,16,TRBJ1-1,TGCAGTGCTCTTAACCCGGGACAGGGTATGAACACTGAAGCTTTCTTT,CSALNPGQGMNTEAFF
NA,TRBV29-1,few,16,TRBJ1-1,TGCAGCGCCGGATTTCTGGGCATATTTCCAGGTACTGAAGCTTTCTTT,CSAGFLGIFPGTEAFF
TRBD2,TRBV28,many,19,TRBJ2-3,TGTGCCAGCTTCTCTCGGTGGACTAGCGGGAGATTTAACCCAGATACGCAGTATTTT,CASFSRWTSGRFNPDTQYF
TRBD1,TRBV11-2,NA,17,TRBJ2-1,TGTGCCAGCAGCTTAATCTTGACCGGGACAGTAATCAATGAGCAGTTCTTC,CASSLILTGTVINEQFF
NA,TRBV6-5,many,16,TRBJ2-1,TGTGCCAGCAGTTACACGGACTCCTCCTCCTACAATGAGCAGTTCTTC,CASSYTDSSSYNEQFF
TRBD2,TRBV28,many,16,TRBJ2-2,TGTGCCAGCAGTGGAAGACTAGCGGACAACACCGGGGAGCTGTTTTTT,CASSGRLADNTGELFF
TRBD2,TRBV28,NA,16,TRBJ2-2,TGTGCCACCCGGCTCGGGCGGGAGTTTCACACCGGGGAGCTGTTTTTT,CATRLGREFHTGELFF
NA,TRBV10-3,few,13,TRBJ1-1,TGTGCCACCGCCGGGTCAGGGACCCCGGGAGCTTTCTTT,CATAGSGTPGAFF